This T cell receptor (beta chain) was found in a study of T cells expressing NK-cell markers. Background on the study: Source material for TCR beta repertoires consisted of sorted CD3+CD56+NKG2C+, CD3+CD56+NKG2C- and CD3+CD56-NKG2C+ T cells. The study sequenced eight donors, seven HCMV-seropositive and one seronegative.

Points from the study as a whole: In a group of roughly 6 donors, dominant NKG2C+ clonotypes represented about 1.0-7.5% of CD8+ T cells. Whether expanded NKG2C-expressing T cell clones recognize HCMV is unknown.

Germline V gene sequence: CDR1 DFQATT, CDR2 SNEGSKA (reference sequence). The CDR3 is 14 amino acids. TCRdb reprocessed the 5' RACE reads, keeping one entry per CDR3 protein, no DNA. Its clone listing holds roughly 160,000 distinct CDR3 sequences. Comments on this clonotype: Its antigen is currently unknown.

The chain joins TRBV20-1 to TRBJ2-3; the TRBD2 assignment by TCRdb is unverifiable without DNA. The receptor comes from a woman between 18 and 75 years old in good health. Source material: blood T cells: a sorted CD56 or NKG2C T cell subset, CD4+ or CD8+ T cells, or bulk PBMC T cells (not recorded which). CDR3 residues: CSARGGLSTDTQYF.